Below are 9 T cell receptor beta chains sequenced from a single sample in a study of blood T cell repertoires in COVID-19. TCRdb's table, derived via immunoSEQ multiplex PCR, lists solely in-frame clones and lacks some. The table records around 300,000 clones, over 75% of them present only once. Sample: PBMCs or T cells enriched from blood (not recorded which). These receptors all come from a woman aged 30 to 39 who had recovered from COVID-19.

The chain has TRBV19 and TRBJ2-3; 8 bases map to TRBD1. J was trimmed by 4 bases and V by 1 base; bases with no gene match: 4. The germline V gene encodes CDR1 LNHDA and CDR2 SQIVND (reference sequence). This CDR3 has 15 amino acids. This CDR3 reads CASSIGTGFSDTQYF. CDR3 DNA: TGTGCCAGTAGTATAGGGACAGGGTTTTCAGATACGCAGTATTTT.

The J gene is TRBJ1-1, the V gene TRBV10-3; D gene uncertain. Looked up from germline, CDR1 is ENHRY and CDR2 is SYGVKD. V lost 3 bases and J 6 bases, leaving 8 bases between the germline ends. The length of the CDR3 is 12 residues. The CDR3 protein is CAISDAGPEAFF. The CDR3 bases are TGTGCCATCAGTGACGCCGGTCCTGAAGCTTTCTTT.

V is TRBV5-1 and J is TRBJ2-1, with no clear D. The CDR3 loop spans 15 amino acids. V shed 1 base and J shed 4 bases, with 12 bases lying between them. CDR1 is SGHRS, CDR2 YFSETQ, per germline. CDR3 DNA: TGCGCCAGCAGCTTGCGAGACATTGAGTACAATGAGCAGTTCTTC. Protein sequence: CASSLRDIEYNEQFF.

This rearrangement joins TRBV6-5 to TRBJ2-2; 9 bases line up with TRBD2. Per germline, CDR1 MNHEY and CDR2 SVGAGI. Unmatched junction bases numbered 6, after V lost 6 bases and J lost 4 bases. This CDR3 spans 15 amino acids. In DNA, the CDR3 is TGTGCCAGCAGAATAGCGGGGGCGCCCACCGGGGAGCTGTTTTTT. This sequence encodes CASRIAGAPTGELFF.

V is TRBV5-8 and J is TRBJ1-3; 8 bases align to TRBD1. V lost 4 bases and J lost 2; bases outside the gene matches: 5. Looked up from germline, CDR1 is SGHTS and CDR2 is YDEGEE. CDR3 size: 15 residues. The CDR3 loop is CASSGDRGPGNTIYF. Here the CDR3 DNA reads TGTGCCAGCAGCGGAGACAGGGGCCCTGGAAACACCATATATTTT.

This chain links TRBV30 with TRBJ2-3; the match to TRBD2 covers 9 bases. V was pared by 6 bases and J by 0 bases, with 10 bases of the junction left unmatched. Germline V gene sequence: CDR1 GTSNPN, CDR2 SVGIG (reference sequence). CDR3 length: 16 amino acids. The CDR3 spells CACVAGEKSSTDTQYF. The CDR3 coding sequence is TGTGCCTGCGTAGCGGGGGAGAAATCTAGCACAGATACGCAGTATTTT.

The genes are TRBV2 and TRBJ1-1; a possible D gene is TRBD1 (5 bases). In germline, CDR1 is SNHLY, CDR2 FYNNEI. V lost 6 bases, J lost 4 bases, and 24 bases lay in between. The CDR3 spans 17 residues. The CDR3 DNA sequence: TGTGCCAGCAGCCGGACCCTGGGAGGGGCCATGGTCACTGAAGCTTTCTTT. This translates into CASSRTLGGAMVTEAFF.

The chain employs TRBV5-6 and TRBJ1-6; possibly TRBD1 for D (5 bases). The CDR3 covers 16 residues. The V and J ends lost 3 bases and 5 bases respectively, with 15 bases between them. Germline V gene sequence: CDR1 SGHDT, CDR2 YYEEEE. The CDR3 sequence is CASSYQTGANNSPLHF. The CDR3, as DNA: TGTGCCAGCAGCTACCAAACTGGGGCAAATAATTCACCCCTCCACTTT.

V and J are TRBV29-1 and TRBJ1-4; D possibly corresponds to TRBD1 (6 bases). CDR1 SQVTM and CDR2 ANQGSEA come from the germline V gene. The V gene lost 8 bases and the J gene lost 0 bases, with 13 bases spanning the gap. The CDR3 covers 14 residues. CDR3 residues: CSTRGGPTNEKLFF. The CDR3 nucleotides read TGCAGCACCCGCGGGGGCCCAACTAATGAAAAACTGTTTTTT.